The clone carrying this T cell receptor (beta chain) is a singleton in its sample. Libraries were prepared by immunoSEQ multiplex PCR; TCRdb keeps only in-frame clonotypes and omits some of them. The table lists some 120,000 clones, 96% of them singletons. The data derive from a study of T cell changes during pregnancy in multiple sclerosis. CDR1 and CDR2 from the germline V gene are SGHDT and YYEEEE. V gave up 1 base and J gave up 4 bases; unmatched junction bases: 2. The CDR3 contains 15 residues. The receptor comes from a female donor with multiple sclerosis, enrolled in a pregnancy study. This rearrangement joins TRBV5-6 to TRBJ2-1; 10 nucleotides align to TRBD2. The specimen comprised peripheral blood, sampled after pregnancy. Written as DNA, the CDR3 is TGTGCCAGCAGCTTGATGACTAGCGGGTACAATGAGCAGTTCTTC. Translation gives CASSLMTSGYNEQFF. Based on the CDR3 plus reference TRBV5-6 and TRBJ2-1, the full variable domain is DAGVTQSPTHLIKTRGQQVTLRCSPKSGHDTVSWYQQALGQGPQFIFQYYEEEERQRGNFPDRFSGHQFPNYSSELNVNALLLGDSALYLCASSLMTSGYNEQFFGPGTRLTVL.